One and the same sample provided the 29 T cell receptor beta chains below, sequenced in a study of T-cell memory formation after mild COVID-19. In TCRdb, the 5' RACE reads were re-called with MiXCR into one record per CDR3 protein. The sample contains 280,000 or so distinct CDR3 sequences, 7.5% to 9.5% of which appear only once. Sequencing was carried out using PBMCs or a T cell subset sorted from them (not recorded which). Receptor source: a man in his late teens or twenties who had mild COVID-19 (a few samples of this study predate the infection). Cell type and time point are not known.

The table lists this clonotype with a few counts. This chain connects TRBV4-3 to TRBJ1-2; D uncertain. Germline V lookup: CDR1 LGHNA, CDR2 YSLEER. The CDR3 sequence is 14 residues long. With 0 bases removed from V and 4 bases from J, the gap between germline ends came to 9 bases. The CDR3 DNA reads TGCGCCAGCAGCCAAGACGGCGGGAGCTATGGCTACACCTTC. It is translated as CASSQDGGSYGYTF.

The chain is built from TRBV7-2 and TRBJ2-2; the D gene is possibly TRBD1 (6 bases). The CDR3 has 16 amino acids. CDR1 SGHTA and CDR2 FQGNSA come from the germline V gene. Trimming stripped 10 bases from V and 2 bases from J, with 20 bases between. The CDR3 region is CANPRLQGANTGELFF. CDR3 bases: TGTGCCAATCCCCGGCTACAGGGCGCTAACACCGGGGAGCTGTTTTTT. Full variable domain (missing parts from reference TRBV7-2 and TRBJ2-2): GAGVSQSPSNKVTEKGKDVELRCDPISGHTALYWYRQSLGQGLEFLIYFQGNSAPDKSGLPSDRFSAERTGGSVSTLTIQRTQQEDSAVYLCANPRLQGANTGELFFGEGSRLTVL.

This clonotype was observed many times. J is TRBJ1-2 and V is TRBV5-1; a possible D gene is TRBD1 (5 bases). The CDR3 runs 14 residues. V lost 3 bases to trimming and J lost 1 base, with 10 bases between them. Germline V gene data show CDR1 as SGHRS and CDR2 as YFSETQ. CDR3 DNA sequence: TGCGCCAGCAGCTGGCGGGGGATTAACTATGGCTACACCTTC. This gives the protein CASSWRGINYGYTF.

The V gene is TRBV11-3, the J gene TRBJ1-1; D ambiguous. The CDR3 has 13 amino acids. V was shortened by 0 bases and J by 6 bases, with 8 bases between the two germline ends. Germline loops: CDR1 SGHNT, CDR2 YENEEA. CDR3 region: CASSLEGESEAFF. The CDR3 nucleotides read TGTGCCAGCAGCTTAGAGGGTGAATCTGAAGCTTTCTTT.

The chain joins TRBV15 to TRBJ2-5; D uncertain. V was cut by 1 base and J by 0 bases, with 9 bases left in between. The V gene's germline CDR1 is LNHNV and CDR2 YYDKDF (reference sequence). The CDR3 is 15 amino acids. CDR3 nucleotide sequence: TGTGCCACCAGCAGAGGGGTCGGGTACCAAGAGACCCAGTACTTC. It translates to CATSRGVGYQETQYF. The complete variable domain, with remaining parts taken from reference TRBV15 and TRBJ2-5, reads DAMVIQNPRYQVTQFGKPVTLSCSQTLNHNVMYWYQQKSSQAPKLLFHYYDKDFNNEADTPDNFQSRRPNTSFCFLDIRSPGLGDTAMYLCATSRGVGYQETQYFGPGTRLLVL.

This clonotype turned up a few times. The rearrangement uses TRBV7-2 and TRBJ1-2; 8 nucleotides align to TRBD1. Germline loops: CDR1 SGHTA, CDR2 FQGNSA. The CDR3 is made up of 15 amino acids. Germline trimming cut 5 bases from V and 4 bases from J; bases unmatched to any gene: 9. The chain's CDR3 is CASSPRTGISYGYTF. In DNA form, the CDR3 reads TGTGCCAGCAGCCCGCGGACAGGGATAAGCTATGGCTACACCTTC.

This clonotype was counted between two and nine times. The chain employs TRBV29-1 and TRBJ2-3; unclear D gene. The V and J ends lost 1 base and 7 bases respectively, with 9 bases between them. This CDR3 is 12 amino acids long. Germline assignment: CDR1 SQVTM and CDR2 ANQGSEA. The CDR3: CSVEVTTYTQYF. The DNA for the CDR3 is TGCAGCGTTGAAGTCACGACTTATACGCAGTATTTT.

This chain joins TRBV9 and TRBJ2-1, with a weak D call TRBD2 (6 bases). Germline lookup yields CDR1 SGDLS and CDR2 YYNGEE. The CDR3 extends over 14 amino acids. Trimming cost V 4 bases and J 3 bases, with 11 bases left between them. The CDR3 DNA sequence: TGTGCCAGCAGCACACGGGAGTTCTACAATGAGCAGTTCTTC. Its protein is CASSTREFYNEQFF.

The V gene is TRBV7-9, the J gene TRBJ1-5, with 8 bases that match TRBD1. Germline V gene data show CDR1 as SEHNR and CDR2 as FQNEAQ (reference sequence). V gave up 2 bases and J gave up 2 bases; unmatched junction bases: 2. This CDR3 has 15 residues. The CDR3 here is CASSLTQGGNQPQHF. CDR3 nucleotides: TGTGCCAGCAGCTTAACACAGGGGGGCAATCAGCCCCAGCATTTT.

This clonotype appeared a few times. The chain has TRBV20-1 and TRBJ1-2, with a possible D match to TRBD1 (5 bases). Trimming took 0 bases from V and 7 from J, leaving 12 bases between them. This CDR3 is built from 13 residues. The V gene's germline CDR1 is DFQATT and CDR2 SNEGSKA (reference sequence). Written as DNA, the CDR3 is TGCAGTGCTAGAGATCCTATTGGGGGTGGCTACACCTTC. Its translation: CSARDPIGGGYTF.

V gene TRBV5-1 combines with J gene TRBJ2-1; the match to TRBD1 covers 7 bases. Germline V gene data show CDR1 as SGHRS and CDR2 as YFSETQ. This CDR3 is built from 13 residues. The V gene end was trimmed by 4 bases and the J gene end by 9 bases; junction bases not matched to a gene: 7. DNA for the CDR3: TGCGCCAGCAGCCCCTCGGACAGGACTGAGCAGTTCTTC. Protein product: CASSPSDRTEQFF.

This clonotype was seen at least ten times. V is TRBV4-1 and J is TRBJ1-1; D is unresolved. CDR3 length: 14 residues. V was trimmed by 2 bases and J by 5 bases, leaving 12 bases between them. The germline V gene has CDR1 MGHRA and CDR2 YSYEKL. CDR3 protein: CASSQPTGETEAFF. CDR3 bases: TGCGCCAGCAGCCAACCCACCGGGGAAACTGAAGCTTTCTTT.

This clonotype was seen at least ten times. The genes are TRBV10-3 and TRBJ1-3; TRBD1 aligns across 7 bases. Looked up from germline, CDR1 is ENHRY and CDR2 is SYGVKD. CDR3 size: 14 residues. V trimming: 10 bases; J trimming: 1 base; junction bases outside the gene matches: 7. The DNA of the CDR3 is TGTGCCACCCGGGACAGCAATTCTGGAAACACCATATATTTT. Protein product: CATRDSNSGNTIYF.

This sequence joins TRBV28 and TRBJ2-3, with 7 bases identical to TRBD2. Germline lookup yields CDR1 MDHEN and CDR2 SYDVKM. The V segment lost 2 bases and the J segment 5 bases; nucleotides outside the gene matches: 4. The CDR3 runs 14 residues. The CDR3 nucleotides read TGTGCCAGCAGTTTACGGGGGGTGGAAGATACGCAGTATTTT. As protein: CASSLRGVEDTQYF. Filled out from reference TRBV28 and TRBJ2-3, the complete variable domain reads DVKVTQSSRYLVKRTGEKVFLECVQDMDHENMFWYRQDPGLGLRLIYFSYDVKMKEKGDIPEGYSVSREKKERFSLILESASTNQTSMYLCASSLRGVEDTQYFGPGTRLTVL.

The rearrangement uses TRBV5-1 and TRBJ1-6, with 9 bases that match TRBD1. In germline, CDR1 is SGHRS, CDR2 YFSETQ. After removal of 2 bases from V and 4 bases from J, the junction contained 1 base not matched to a gene. This CDR3 is 15 amino acids long. CDR3 nucleotides: TGCGCCAGCAGCTTCGGACAGGGGTATAATTCACCCCTCCACTTT. This sequence encodes CASSFGQGYNSPLHF.

This clonotype occurred many times. This chain links TRBV3-1 with TRBJ2-1; D gene uncertain. V lost 4 bases and J 5 bases, leaving 3 bases between the germline ends. This CDR3 is built from 11 residues. Germline V gives CDR1 LGHDT, CDR2 YNNKEL (reference sequence). CDR3 in amino acids: CASSLHNEQFF. In nucleotides, the CDR3 is TGTGCCAGCAGCCTTCACAATGAGCAGTTCTTC.

The chain links TRBV28 to TRBJ1-5, with a weak D call TRBD1 (5 bases). CDR3 length equals 17 residues. Per the germline V gene, CDR1 is MDHEN and CDR2 is SYDVKM. Between the trimmed V and J ends, which lost 6 bases and 0 bases, there was a span of 18 bases. This CDR3 is CASRQGRTDYSNQPQHF. The DNA of the CDR3 is TGTGCCAGCAGGCAGGGTCGAACAGATTATAGCAATCAGCCCCAGCATTTT.

This clonotype was found a few times. This chain connects TRBV24-1 to TRBJ2-1; TRBD1 is a possible D gene (6 bases). The CDR3 covers 16 residues. Per the germline V gene, CDR1 is KGHDR and CDR2 is SFDVKD. V lost 1 base and J 1 base, leaving 10 bases between the germline ends. CDR3 loop: CATSDFKGVSYNEQFF. DNA for the CDR3: TGTGCCACCAGTGATTTTAAGGGGGTTTCCTACAATGAGCAGTTCTTC.

The chain is built from TRBV20-1 and TRBJ1-5; weak D call: TRBD1 (6 bases). This CDR3 region has 14 residues. CDR1 DFQATT and CDR2 SNEGSKA come from the germline V gene (reference sequence). The V end was cut by 4 bases, the J end by 0 bases, with 10 bases between. CDR3 amino acids: CSAKGGYSNQPQHF. In DNA, the CDR3 is TGCAGTGCTAAAGGGGGTTATAGCAATCAGCCCCAGCATTTT.

This clonotype was seen repeatedly, ten times or more. The J gene is TRBJ2-5, the V gene TRBV5-1; unclear D gene. V shed 4 bases and J shed 1 base, with 14 bases lying between them. CDR3 length: 15 residues. Germline assignment: CDR1 SGHRS and CDR2 YFSETQ. The DNA of the CDR3 is TGCGCCAGCAGCCCGCAAGGTCGGGTCCAAGAGACCCAGTACTTC. It translates to CASSPQGRVQETQYF.

The table lists this clonotype with a few counts. This chain connects TRBV3-1 to TRBJ1-3; a weak D match, TRBD1 (5 bases). The germline V gene encodes CDR1 LGHDT and CDR2 YNNKEL (reference sequence). The CDR3 has 14 amino acids. Trimming left V 6 bases short and J 9 bases short, with 18 bases between. The CDR3 DNA reads TGTGCCAGCAGTCAGGGCGGCTCTGGAGGCACCATATATTTT. Its protein is CASSQGGSGGTIYF.

This clonotype was detected a few times. The V and J genes are TRBV4-1 and TRBJ2-6; no clear D. The CDR3 is 16 residues long. The germline gives CDR1 MGHRA, CDR2 YSYEKL. V gave up 3 bases and J gave up 4 bases, with 13 bases separating them. CDR3 protein: CASSHGRARGANVLTF. CDR3 DNA: TGCGCCAGCAGCCATGGAAGGGCGCGCGGGGCCAACGTCCTGACTTTC.

This clonotype was counted only a few times. The genes are TRBV6-2 or TRBV6-3 and TRBJ1-5, with D hard to call. V lost 7 bases, J lost 3 bases, and 13 bases lay in between. This CDR3 has 14 amino acids. In germline, CDR1 is MNHEY, CDR2 SVGEGT. The CDR3 spells CASTPPGFNQPQHF. CDR3 DNA: TGTGCCAGCACCCCACCGGGGTTCAATCAGCCCCAGCATTTT.

The chain is built from TRBV4-1 and TRBJ2-5; possibly TRBD2 for D (5 bases). Trimming pared 4 bases from V and 3 bases from J, leaving 9 bases between. This CDR3 spans 13 amino acids. CDR1 and CDR2 (germline): MGHRA, YSYEKL. The CDR3 is CASSPGNEETQYF. The CDR3 DNA reads as TGCGCCAGCAGCCCCGGGAATGAAGAGACCCAGTACTTC.

V and J are TRBV24-1 and TRBJ2-5; 8 positions match TRBD2. V was clipped by 9 bases and J by 3 bases; unmatched bases: 14. Per the germline V gene, CDR1 is KGHDR and CDR2 is SFDVKD. There are 16 residues in the CDR3. The CDR3: CATSRGAGANEETQYF. CDR3 nucleotides: TGTGCCACCTCGCGGGGGGCGGGGGCTAACGAAGAGACCCAGTACTTC.

Ten or more counts support this clonotype. This chain links TRBV7-6 with TRBJ2-1; D possibly corresponds to TRBD1 (6 bases). Trimming removed 7 bases at V and 1 base at J, with 17 bases between. Germline V CDR1 and CDR2: SGHVS, FNYEAQ. This CDR3 comprises 16 residues. The CDR3 loop reads CASTQQGYASYNEQFF. The DNA for the CDR3 is TGTGCCAGCACCCAACAGGGCTATGCTTCCTACAATGAGCAGTTCTTC.

J is TRBJ2-1 and V is TRBV6-2 or TRBV6-3; 13 bases are shared with TRBD2. In germline, CDR1 is MNHEY, CDR2 SVGEGT. CDR3 length: 17 amino acids. V shed 2 bases, J shed 5 bases, and the junction held 6 bases outside the gene matches. As DNA, the CDR3 is TGTGCCAGCAGTTACGCCGCCACTAGCGGGGGGGACAATGAGCAGTTCTTC. This sequence encodes CASSYAATSGGDNEQFF.

At least ten counts were recorded for this clonotype. The chain recombines TRBV4-3 with TRBJ2-7, with 8 bases fitting TRBD1. Germline lookup yields CDR1 LGHNA and CDR2 YSLEER. The ends lost 7 bases at V and 2 bases at J; junction bases unmatched: 4. The CDR3 extends over 13 amino acids. CDR3 bases: TGCGCCAGCAATCGGGGACAGGCCTACGAGCAGTACTTC. This translates into CASNRGQAYEQYF.

The sample holds a few counts of this clonotype. The chain has TRBV6-2 or TRBV6-3 and TRBJ2-1; D not resolved. Germline CDR1 and CDR2: MNHEY and SVGEGT. V was pared by 7 bases and J by 6 bases, with 16 bases between. The CDR3 has 14 amino acids. The DNA for the CDR3 is TGTGCCAGCACCCTAGACCGCTACTCCAATGAGCAGTTCTTC. Translation gives CASTLDRYSNEQFF.